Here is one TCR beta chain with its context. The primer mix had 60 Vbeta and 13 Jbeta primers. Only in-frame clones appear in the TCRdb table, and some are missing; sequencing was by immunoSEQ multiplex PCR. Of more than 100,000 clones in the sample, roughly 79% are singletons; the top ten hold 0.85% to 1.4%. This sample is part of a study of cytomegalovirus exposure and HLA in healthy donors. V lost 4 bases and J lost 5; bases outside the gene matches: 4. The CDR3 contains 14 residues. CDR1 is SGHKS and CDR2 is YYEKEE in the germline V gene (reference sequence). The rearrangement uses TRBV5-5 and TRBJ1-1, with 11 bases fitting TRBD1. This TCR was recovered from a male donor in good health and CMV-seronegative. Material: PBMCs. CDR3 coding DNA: TGTGCCAGCAGCCCCGGGACAGGGGGGACTGAAGCTTTCTTT. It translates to CASSPGTGGTEAFF.